Listed below are T cell receptor beta chains from one sample, sequenced in a study of T-cell memory formation after mild COVID-19. In TCRdb, the 5' RACE reads were re-called with MiXCR into one record per CDR3 protein. Seen here are hundreds of thousands of distinct CDR3 sequences, roughly 21% observed once, and the top ten hold approximately 13%. Sample: PBMCs or a T cell subset sorted from them (not recorded which). Receptor source: an adult woman who had mild COVID-19 (a few samples of this study predate the infection). Cell type and time point are not known. Both conserved end residues are part of each CDR3. The D gene is left open where the match is weak. Clone size is shown for a subset of rows, as once, few, many or a class of expanded clone.

abundance: -; v_gene: TRBV7-6; d_gene: TRBD2; j_gene: TRBJ2-3; CDR3aa: CASSKRDYSPGDTQYF; CDR3nt: TGTGCCAGCAGCAAACGGGACTACTCCCCAGGGGATACGCAGTATTTT
abundance: few; v_gene: TRBV6-2/TRBV6-3; d_gene: -; j_gene: TRBJ1-5; CDR3aa: CASSTRWTSFEPQHF; CDR3nt: TGTGCCAGCAGCACCCGATGGACGAGTTTCGAGCCCCAGCATTTT
abundance: -; v_gene: TRBV6-5; d_gene: -; j_gene: TRBJ1-1; CDR3aa: CASSYSPGQAFF; CDR3nt: TGTGCCAGCAGTTACTCCCCGGGCCAAGCTTTCTTT
abundance: -; v_gene: TRBV12-3/TRBV12-4; d_gene: TRBD2; j_gene: TRBJ2-3; CDR3aa: CASRGTTNTDTQYF; CDR3nt: TGTGCCAGCAGGGGGACTACCAACACAGATACGCAGTATTTT
abundance: few; v_gene: TRBV10-3; d_gene: -; j_gene: TRBJ1-1; CDR3aa: CAISDRQENTEAFF; CDR3nt: TGTGCCATCAGTGATAGACAGGAGAACACTGAAGCTTTCTTT
abundance: -; v_gene: TRBV7-2; d_gene: -; j_gene: TRBJ1-1; CDR3aa: CASSQSRVRTEAFF; CDR3nt: TGTGCCAGCAGCCAGTCAAGGGTGAGGACTGAAGCTTTCTTT
abundance: -; v_gene: TRBV3-1; d_gene: -; j_gene: TRBJ2-1; CDR3aa: CASSQGNPLKGFSSYNEQFF; CDR3nt: TGTGCCAGCAGCCAAGGGAACCCCCTAAAGGGTTTTAGCTCCTACAATGAGCAGTTCTTC
abundance: few; v_gene: TRBV4-3; d_gene: -; j_gene: TRBJ2-1; CDR3aa: CASSQGQSSYNEQFF; CDR3nt: TGCGCCAGCAGCCAAGGACAGAGCTCCTACAATGAGCAGTTCTTC
abundance: few; v_gene: TRBV9; d_gene: -; j_gene: TRBJ2-5; CDR3aa: CASSRGSSQETQYF; CDR3nt: TGTGCCAGCTCCCGAGGATCCTCTCAAGAGACCCAGTACTTC
abundance: -; v_gene: TRBV12-3/TRBV12-4; d_gene: -; j_gene: TRBJ2-7; CDR3aa: CASSLYDSWDEQYF; CDR3nt: TGTGCCAGCAGTTTGTATGACAGCTGGGACGAGCAGTACTTC
abundance: few; v_gene: TRBV12-5; d_gene: -; j_gene: TRBJ2-1; CDR3aa: CASVRDNLMIDEQFF; CDR3nt: TGTGCTAGTGTTAGGGACAATTTAATGATAGATGAGCAGTTCTTC
abundance: many; v_gene: TRBV12-3/TRBV12-4; d_gene: -; j_gene: TRBJ1-2; CDR3aa: CATLPSGTYGYTF; CDR3nt: TGTGCCACCCTACCCTCCGGGACCTATGGCTACACCTTC
abundance: -; v_gene: TRBV6-2/TRBV6-3; d_gene: TRBD2; j_gene: TRBJ2-2; CDR3aa: CASSYTTGLAGSTGELFF; CDR3nt: TGTGCCAGCAGTTATACCACCGGACTAGCGGGGAGCACCGGGGAGCTGTTTTTT
abundance: -; v_gene: TRBV18; d_gene: -; j_gene: TRBJ2-7; CDR3aa: CASSWVRAEQYF; CDR3nt: TGTGCCAGCTCGTGGGTCAGGGCCGAGCAGTACTTC
abundance: -; v_gene: TRBV7-9; d_gene: -; j_gene: TRBJ2-1; CDR3aa: CASSDRDIKKQFF; CDR3nt: TGTGCCAGCAGCGACCGGGACATCAAAAAGCAGTTCTTC
abundance: once; v_gene: TRBV4-3; d_gene: -; j_gene: TRBJ2-1; CDR3aa: CASSQQQDLYNEQFF; CDR3nt: TGCGCCAGCAGTCAACAACAGGACCTTTACAATGAGCAGTTCTTC
abundance: -; v_gene: TRBV12-3/TRBV12-4; d_gene: -; j_gene: TRBJ1-5; CDR3aa: CASSNRGGLGNQPQHF; CDR3nt: TGTGCCAGCAGCAACCGCGGGGGCCTTGGCAATCAGCCCCAGCATTTT
abundance: few; v_gene: TRBV20-1; d_gene: -; j_gene: TRBJ2-1; CDR3aa: CSARSQGLDEQFF; CDR3nt: TGCAGTGCTAGGAGTCAGGGCCTCGATGAGCAGTTCTTC
abundance: many; v_gene: TRBV4-1; d_gene: TRBD2; j_gene: TRBJ2-3; CDR3aa: CASSPGPRGGRGPDTQYF; CDR3nt: TGCGCCAGCAGCCCGGGCCCGCGGGGGGGCCGCGGGCCTGATACGCAGTATTTT
abundance: -; v_gene: TRBV11-3; d_gene: TRBD2; j_gene: TRBJ2-2; CDR3aa: CASSTSGTGELFF; CDR3nt: TGTGCCAGCTCTACTAGCGGTACCGGGGAGCTGTTTTTT
abundance: few; v_gene: TRBV29-1; d_gene: TRBD1; j_gene: TRBJ2-7; CDR3aa: CSVTPGQGTYEQYF; CDR3nt: TGCAGCGTTACTCCGGGACAGGGGACCTACGAGCAGTACTTC
abundance: few; v_gene: TRBV7-3; d_gene: -; j_gene: TRBJ2-2; CDR3aa: CASSLYGVNTGELFF; CDR3nt: TGTGCCAGCAGCTTATATGGGGTTAACACCGGGGAGCTGTTTTTT
abundance: few; v_gene: TRBV11-2; d_gene: -; j_gene: TRBJ1-1; CDR3aa: CASSLRGDTANTEAFF; CDR3nt: TGTGCCAGCAGCCTAAGGGGGGACACCGCGAACACTGAAGCTTTCTTT
abundance: -; v_gene: TRBV7-3; d_gene: -; j_gene: TRBJ1-1; CDR3aa: CASSWRGRETEAFF; CDR3nt: TGTGCCAGCAGCTGGAGGGGACGAGAGACTGAAGCTTTCTTT
abundance: many; v_gene: TRBV15; d_gene: -; j_gene: TRBJ1-2; CDR3aa: CATSIGNYGYTF; CDR3nt: TGTGCCACCAGTATAGGAAACTATGGCTACACCTTC
abundance: many; v_gene: TRBV29-1; d_gene: TRBD1; j_gene: TRBJ1-1; CDR3aa: CATSGQGMQAFF; CDR3nt: TGCGCGACATCGGGACAGGGGATGCAAGCTTTCTTT
abundance: once; v_gene: TRBV7-9; d_gene: -; j_gene: TRBJ2-1; CDR3aa: CASSTASTYNEQFF; CDR3nt: TGTGCCAGCAGCACCGCGTCGACCTACAATGAGCAGTTCTTC
abundance: few; v_gene: TRBV3-1; d_gene: -; j_gene: TRBJ2-7; CDR3aa: CASSQDSRVASYEQYF; CDR3nt: TGTGCCAGCAGCCAAGATTCACGGGTTGCGTCCTACGAGCAGTACTTC
abundance: -; v_gene: TRBV19; d_gene: -; j_gene: TRBJ2-7; CDR3aa: CASSGDHEQYF; CDR3nt: TGTGCCAGTAGTGGGGACCACGAGCAGTACTTC
abundance: -; v_gene: TRBV14; d_gene: TRBD1; j_gene: TRBJ2-7; CDR3aa: CASSWDRFYEQYF; CDR3nt: TGTGCCAGCAGCTGGGACAGGTTCTACGAGCAGTACTTC
abundance: few; v_gene: TRBV14; d_gene: TRBD1; j_gene: TRBJ2-1; CDR3aa: CASSHIGQGLYNEQFF; CDR3nt: TGTGCCAGCAGCCACATCGGACAGGGACTGTACAATGAGCAGTTCTTC
abundance: few; v_gene: TRBV10-3; d_gene: -; j_gene: TRBJ2-5; CDR3aa: CAISEDGGAWRKETQYF; CDR3nt: TGTGCCATCAGTGAAGATGGGGGAGCGTGGCGGAAAGAGACCCAGTACTTC
abundance: -; v_gene: TRBV7-9; d_gene: TRBD1; j_gene: TRBJ1-3; CDR3aa: CASSLEPGGTNTIYF; CDR3nt: TGTGCCAGCAGCTTAGAACCAGGGGGCACGAACACCATATATTTT
abundance: few; v_gene: TRBV5-4; d_gene: TRBD1; j_gene: TRBJ1-2; CDR3aa: CASSPGQVGYGYTF; CDR3nt: TGTGCCAGCAGCCCAGGACAGGTGGGCTATGGCTACACCTTC
abundance: -; v_gene: TRBV18; d_gene: -; j_gene: TRBJ2-1; CDR3aa: CASSPPVVGTREQFF; CDR3nt: TGTGCCAGCTCACCACCGGTCGTCGGGACACGAGAGCAGTTCTTC
abundance: -; v_gene: TRBV18; d_gene: TRBD2; j_gene: TRBJ2-3; CDR3aa: CASSKLAGGPGDTQYF; CDR3nt: TGTGCCAGCTCGAAACTAGCGGGGGGGCCTGGAGATACGCAGTATTTT
abundance: -; v_gene: TRBV6-1; d_gene: -; j_gene: TRBJ2-5; CDR3aa: CASSEVDRSGGTQYF; CDR3nt: TGTGCCAGCAGTGAAGTTGACAGGAGCGGAGGGACCCAGTACTTC
abundance: -; v_gene: TRBV5-1; d_gene: TRBD1; j_gene: TRBJ1-4; CDR3aa: CASSLSGQLNEKLFF; CDR3nt: TGCGCCAGCAGCTTGTCGGGACAGTTAAATGAAAAACTGTTTTTT
abundance: few; v_gene: TRBV9; d_gene: TRBD2; j_gene: TRBJ2-7; CDR3aa: CASSVGSSGRDEQYF; CDR3nt: TGTGCCAGCAGCGTAGGGTCTAGCGGGAGGGACGAGCAGTACTTC
abundance: many; v_gene: TRBV7-9; d_gene: TRBD1; j_gene: TRBJ1-1; CDR3aa: CASSLPTDRATEAFF; CDR3nt: TGTGCCAGCAGCTTACCGACGGACAGGGCCACTGAAGCTTTCTTT
abundance: -; v_gene: TRBV5-6; d_gene: -; j_gene: TRBJ2-2; CDR3aa: CASSHSRELFF; CDR3nt: TGTGCCAGCAGCCATTCCAGGGAGCTGTTTTTT
abundance: -; v_gene: TRBV24-1; d_gene: -; j_gene: TRBJ1-1; CDR3aa: CATRSEGPEAFF; CDR3nt: TGTGCCACCAGATCAGAGGGGCCTGAAGCTTTCTTT
abundance: few; v_gene: TRBV25-1; d_gene: -; j_gene: TRBJ1-1; CDR3aa: CASSEAGRPEAFF; CDR3nt: TGTGCCAGCAGTGAGGCAGGGCGGCCTGAAGCTTTCTTT
abundance: few; v_gene: TRBV19; d_gene: -; j_gene: TRBJ1-1; CDR3aa: CASSKGLLDAFF; CDR3nt: TGTGCCAGTAGCAAGGGGTTACTAGACGCTTTCTTT
abundance: -; v_gene: TRBV6-2/TRBV6-3; d_gene: -; j_gene: TRBJ2-1; CDR3aa: CASSYSLGVNEQFF; CDR3nt: TGTGCCAGCAGTTACAGTCTAGGGGTCAATGAGCAGTTCTTC
abundance: few; v_gene: TRBV29-1; d_gene: -; j_gene: TRBJ1-1; CDR3aa: CSVEGLRGPNTEAFF; CDR3nt: TGCAGCGTTGAGGGCCTCCGGGGGCCGAACACTGAAGCTTTCTTT
abundance: -; v_gene: TRBV20-1; d_gene: TRBD2; j_gene: TRBJ2-5; CDR3aa: CSASIISGRVLQETQYF; CDR3nt: TGCAGTGCTAGCATAATTAGCGGGAGGGTTCTCCAAGAGACCCAGTACTTC
abundance: few; v_gene: TRBV4-2; d_gene: TRBD1; j_gene: TRBJ2-6; CDR3aa: CASSQDRTGTNSGANVLTF; CDR3nt: TGTGCCAGCAGCCAAGACAGGACAGGGACCAACTCTGGGGCCAACGTCCTGACTTTC
abundance: -; v_gene: TRBV15; d_gene: -; j_gene: TRBJ2-6; CDR3aa: CATSRAGNSGANVLTF; CDR3nt: TGTGCCACCAGCAGAGCTGGGAACTCTGGGGCCAACGTCCTGACTTTC
abundance: -; v_gene: TRBV11-2; d_gene: -; j_gene: TRBJ1-4; CDR3aa: CASSLRVTNEKLFF; CDR3nt: TGTGCCAGCAGCTTGAGGGTTACTAATGAAAAACTGTTTTTT
abundance: few; v_gene: TRBV29-1; d_gene: -; j_gene: TRBJ2-5; CDR3aa: CSSGPTRETQYF; CDR3nt: TGCAGCTCAGGCCCCACCCGGGAGACCCAGTACTTC
abundance: -; v_gene: TRBV9; d_gene: TRBD2; j_gene: TRBJ2-3; CDR3aa: CASSVEVGRPSDTQYF; CDR3nt: TGTGCCAGCAGCGTAGAAGTCGGGAGGCCCTCAGATACGCAGTATTTT
abundance: few; v_gene: TRBV5-6; d_gene: -; j_gene: TRBJ1-2; CDR3aa: CASSLGRPNYGYTF; CDR3nt: TGTGCCAGCAGCTTGGGGAGGCCCAACTATGGCTACACCTTC
abundance: few; v_gene: TRBV24-1; d_gene: TRBD1; j_gene: TRBJ2-3; CDR3aa: CATSDGTAATQYF; CDR3nt: TGTGCCACCAGTGATGGGACAGCGGCTACGCAGTATTTT
abundance: -; v_gene: TRBV21-1; d_gene: -; j_gene: TRBJ1-4; CDR3aa: CASSLDTNEKLFF; CDR3nt: TGTGCCAGCAGCTTGGACACAAATGAAAAACTGTTTTTT
abundance: many; v_gene: TRBV5-1; d_gene: -; j_gene: TRBJ1-2; CDR3aa: CASSKEGGSYGYTF; CDR3nt: TGCGCCAGCAGTAAGGAGGGGGGTTCCTATGGCTACACCTTC
abundance: few; v_gene: TRBV5-4; d_gene: TRBD2; j_gene: TRBJ2-3; CDR3aa: CASSRGLGPPDTQYF; CDR3nt: TGTGCCAGCAGCCGCGGACTAGGACCCCCAGATACGCAGTATTTT
abundance: once; v_gene: TRBV12-3/TRBV12-4; d_gene: -; j_gene: TRBJ2-7; CDR3aa: CASTTVTSGEQYF; CDR3nt: TGTGCCAGCACCACCGTGACTTCTGGCGAGCAGTACTTC
abundance: few; v_gene: TRBV20-1; d_gene: -; j_gene: TRBJ2-7; CDR3aa: CSARNPETSYEQYF; CDR3nt: TGCAGTGCTAGAAATCCAGAAACTTCCTACGAGCAGTACTTC